This T cell receptor (beta chain) derives from a study of a mutant IDH1 vaccine in newly diagnosed glioma. Described time point: baseline, week 1 (first vaccination visit). Described treatment: pre-vaccination baseline after standard-of-care therapy. Clones were read by immunoSEQ multiplex PCR, and TCRdb kept only the in-frame ones, dropping some. Among tens of thousands of clones listed, around 80% were seen once. The CDR3 has 15 amino acids. Germline V lookup: CDR1 SGHDT, CDR2 YYEEEE. The V and J ends lost 4 bases and 2 bases, in that order; junction bases with no gene match: 9. The sequence came from a man aged 30-40 years with glioma. The rearrangement uses TRBV5-6 and TRBJ2-7; 7 bases map to TRBD1. The sequencing here drew on PBMCs, taken from a glioma patient treated with radiotherapy, temozolomide or both. The CDR3: CASSALRQGAYEQYF. CDR3 DNA sequence: TGTGCCAGCAGCGCCCTCCGACAGGGCGCCTACGAGCAGTACTTC.